Sequencing of this TCR beta chain was carried out in a study of blood T cells in healthy people across ages. V lost 1 base, J lost 1 base, and 8 bases lay in between. The CDR3 extends over 14 amino acids. In germline, CDR1 is SGDLS, CDR2 YYNGEE. Every donor gave roughly 9.2 milliliters of peripheral blood. A second PCR of roughly 7 to 11 cycles used a sample-barcoded 5' primer and a J-beta primer mix. TCRdb called the 5' RACE reads again in MiXCR, with one record for every CDR3 protein. The sample records about 1.4 million distinct CDR3 sequences, almost 60% being singletons. Material: blood. The origin of this receptor is a young man in good health. The V gene is TRBV9, the J gene TRBJ1-2; D unclear. The CDR3 protein is CASSVNRLNYGYTF. The DNA for the CDR3 is TGTGCCAGCAGCGTAAACCGCCTTAACTATGGCTACACCTTC.